The clone carrying this T cell receptor (beta chain) was seen a single time. Only in-frame clones appear in the TCRdb table, and some are missing; sequencing was by immunoSEQ multiplex PCR. The repertoire holds around 300,000 clones, about 90% seen once, with 5% to 6% in the top ten. The CDR3 is 18 amino acids. Trimming at V came to 5 bases and at J to 0 bases, leaving 13 bases not matched to a gene. Per germline, CDR1 PRHDT and CDR2 FYEKMQ (reference sequence). Cohort assignment relied on participant-reported clinical history. The data were taken from a study of blood T cell repertoires in COVID-19. The receptor was isolated from a man under 40 who had recovered from COVID-19. The material sequenced was PBMCs or T cells enriched from blood (not recorded which). This chain joins TRBV13 and TRBJ2-5; 9 nucleotides line up with TRBD2. CDR3 nucleotides: TGTGCCAGCAGCGAATGGGGGCTTAGCGGGGGCCACCAAGAGACCCAGTACTTC. Protein sequence: CASSEWGLSGGHQETQYF.